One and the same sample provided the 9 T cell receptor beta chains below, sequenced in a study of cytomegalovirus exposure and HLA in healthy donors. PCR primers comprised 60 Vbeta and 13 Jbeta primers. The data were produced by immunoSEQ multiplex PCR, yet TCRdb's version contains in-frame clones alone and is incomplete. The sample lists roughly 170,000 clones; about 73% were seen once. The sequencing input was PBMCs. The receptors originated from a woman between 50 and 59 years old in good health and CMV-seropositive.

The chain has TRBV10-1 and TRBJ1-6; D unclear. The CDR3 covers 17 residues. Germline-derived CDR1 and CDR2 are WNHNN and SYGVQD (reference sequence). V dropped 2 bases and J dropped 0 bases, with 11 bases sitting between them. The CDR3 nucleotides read TGCGCCAGCAGTGAGCTTCCGATTAGCTCCTATAATTCACCCCTCCACTTT. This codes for CASSELPISSYNSPLHF.

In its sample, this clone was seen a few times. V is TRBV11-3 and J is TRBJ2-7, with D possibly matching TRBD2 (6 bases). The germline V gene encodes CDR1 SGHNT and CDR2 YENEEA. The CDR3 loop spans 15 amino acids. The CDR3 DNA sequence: TGTTCCACTCGGCCCTGGGCGGGAAGGCCCTACGAGCAGTACTTC. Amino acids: CSTRPWAGRPYEQYF.

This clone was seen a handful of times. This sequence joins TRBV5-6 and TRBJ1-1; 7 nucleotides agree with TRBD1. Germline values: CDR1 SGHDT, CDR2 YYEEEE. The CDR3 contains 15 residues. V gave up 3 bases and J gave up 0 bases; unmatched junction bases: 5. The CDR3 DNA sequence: TGTGCCAGCAGCTCCGGGACAGAGATGAACACTGAAGCTTTCTTT. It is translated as CASSSGTEMNTEAFF.

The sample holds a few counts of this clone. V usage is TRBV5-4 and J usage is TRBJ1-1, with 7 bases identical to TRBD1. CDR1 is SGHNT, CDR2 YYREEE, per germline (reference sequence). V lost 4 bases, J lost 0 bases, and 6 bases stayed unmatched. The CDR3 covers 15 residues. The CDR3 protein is CASSLLTGLNTEAFF. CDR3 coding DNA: TGTGCCAGCAGCCTCTTGACAGGGCTGAACACTGAAGCTTTCTTT.

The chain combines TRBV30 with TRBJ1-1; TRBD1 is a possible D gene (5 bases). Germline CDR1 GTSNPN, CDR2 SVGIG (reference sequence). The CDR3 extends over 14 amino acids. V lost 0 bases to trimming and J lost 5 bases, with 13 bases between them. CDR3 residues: CAWSVLRGGTEAFF. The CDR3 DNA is TGTGCCTGGAGTGTACTTAGGGGAGGAACTGAAGCTTTCTTT.

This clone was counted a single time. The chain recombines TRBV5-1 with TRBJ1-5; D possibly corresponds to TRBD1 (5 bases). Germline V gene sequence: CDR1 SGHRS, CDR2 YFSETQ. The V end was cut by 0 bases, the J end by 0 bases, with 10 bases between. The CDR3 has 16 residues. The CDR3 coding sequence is TGCGCCAGCAGCTTGGACGGGGGTTATAGCAATCAGCCCCAGCATTTT. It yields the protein CASSLDGGYSNQPQHF.

As DNA, the CDR3 is TGTGCCAGCAGTTATAACCCCGGCACTGAAGCTTTCTTT. This gives the protein CASSYNPGTEAFF. This chain joins TRBV6-4 and TRBJ1-1, with unresolved D. The CDR3 has 13 residues. In germline, CDR1 is MRHNA, CDR2 SNTAGT. V lost 5 bases to trimming and J lost 4 bases, with 11 bases between them.

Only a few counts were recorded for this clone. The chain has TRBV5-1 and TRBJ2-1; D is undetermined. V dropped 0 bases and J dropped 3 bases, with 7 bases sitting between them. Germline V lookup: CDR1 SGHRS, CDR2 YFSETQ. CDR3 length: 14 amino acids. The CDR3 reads CASSLDYFYNEQFF. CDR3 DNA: TGCGCCAGCAGCTTGGACTACTTCTACAATGAGCAGTTCTTC.

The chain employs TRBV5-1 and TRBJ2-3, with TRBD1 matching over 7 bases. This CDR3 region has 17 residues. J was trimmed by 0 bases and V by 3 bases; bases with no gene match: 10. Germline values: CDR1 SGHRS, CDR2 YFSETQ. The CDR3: CASSSMGTAISTDTQYF. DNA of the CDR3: TGCGCCAGCAGCTCAATGGGGACAGCCATTAGCACAGATACGCAGTATTTT.